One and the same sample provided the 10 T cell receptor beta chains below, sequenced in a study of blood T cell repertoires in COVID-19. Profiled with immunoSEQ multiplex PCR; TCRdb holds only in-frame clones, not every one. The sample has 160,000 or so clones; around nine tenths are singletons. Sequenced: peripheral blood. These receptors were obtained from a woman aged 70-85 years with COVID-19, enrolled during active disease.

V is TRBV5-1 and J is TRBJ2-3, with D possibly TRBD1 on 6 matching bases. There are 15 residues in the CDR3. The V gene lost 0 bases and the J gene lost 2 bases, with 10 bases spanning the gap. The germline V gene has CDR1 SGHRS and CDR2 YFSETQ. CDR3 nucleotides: TGCGCCAGCAGCTTGGCGGACAGAGACACAGATACGCAGTATTTT. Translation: CASSLADRDTDTQYF.

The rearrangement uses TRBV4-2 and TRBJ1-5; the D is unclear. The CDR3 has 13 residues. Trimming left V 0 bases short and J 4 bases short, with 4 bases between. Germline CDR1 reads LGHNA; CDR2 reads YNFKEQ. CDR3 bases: TGTGCCAGCAGCCAAGACACTAATCAGCCCCAGCATTTT. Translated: CASSQDTNQPQHF.

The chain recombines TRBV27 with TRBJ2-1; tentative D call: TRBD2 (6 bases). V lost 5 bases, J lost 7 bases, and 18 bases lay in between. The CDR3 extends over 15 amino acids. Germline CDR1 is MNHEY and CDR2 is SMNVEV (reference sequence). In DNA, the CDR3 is TGTGCCAGCAGTCCTCCCGTGGAGGCGGGGAATGAGCAGTTCTTC. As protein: CASSPPVEAGNEQFF.

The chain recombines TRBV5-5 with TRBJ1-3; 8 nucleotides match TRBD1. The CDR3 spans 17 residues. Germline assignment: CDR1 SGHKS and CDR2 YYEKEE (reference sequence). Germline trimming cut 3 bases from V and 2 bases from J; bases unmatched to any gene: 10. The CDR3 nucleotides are TGTGCCAGCAGCTCGCAAATACCGGGACAGGCTGGAAACACCATATATTTT. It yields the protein CASSSQIPGQAGNTIYF.

CDR3 protein: CASSLSLAGGRYYTGELFF. DNA of the CDR3: TGTGCCAGCAGTTTAAGTCTAGCGGGGGGTCGATATTACACCGGGGAGCTGTTTTTT. This chain joins TRBV28 and TRBJ2-2, with TRBD2 matching 11 bases. The CDR3 is made up of 19 amino acids. CDR1 and CDR2 (germline): MDHEN, SYDVKM. The V gene end was trimmed by 2 bases and the J gene end by 3 bases; junction bases not matched to a gene: 11.

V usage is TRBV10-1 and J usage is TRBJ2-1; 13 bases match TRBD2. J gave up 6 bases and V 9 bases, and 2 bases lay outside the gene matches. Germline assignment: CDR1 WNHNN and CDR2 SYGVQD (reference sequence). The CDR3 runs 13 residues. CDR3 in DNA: TGCGCCAGTGGACTAGCGGGGGCCAATGAGCAGTTCTTC. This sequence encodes CASGLAGANEQFF.

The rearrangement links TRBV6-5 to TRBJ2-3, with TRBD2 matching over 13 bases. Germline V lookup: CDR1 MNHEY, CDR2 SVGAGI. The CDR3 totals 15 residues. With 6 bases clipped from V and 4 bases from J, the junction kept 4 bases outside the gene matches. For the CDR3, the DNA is TGTGCCAGCAGAGGACTAGCGGGGGAGTCAGATACGCAGTATTTT. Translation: CASRGLAGESDTQYF.

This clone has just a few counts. This CDR3 is CASTSFPPDRKFSYEQYF. CDR3 DNA: TGTGCCAGCACCAGTTTTCCCCCGGACAGAAAATTCTCCTACGAGCAGTACTTC. The gene calls are TRBV28 and TRBJ2-7; maybe TRBD1 (6 bases). Germline V CDR1 and CDR2: MDHEN, SYDVKM. Trimming cost V 7 bases and J 0 bases, with 25 bases left between them. There are 18 residues in the CDR3.

CDR3 coding DNA: TGTGCCAGCAGCCAAGGACAGGGGGCTTATGAGCAGTTCTTC. Protein: CASSQGQGAYEQFF. The chain uses TRBV3-1 (or the pseudogene TRBV3-2) and TRBJ2-1, with TRBD1 matching over 10 bases. The CDR3 extends over 14 amino acids. Germline V gene data show CDR1 as LGHDT and CDR2 as YNNKEL (reference sequence). Trimming removed 1 base from V and 8 bases from J; junction bases left unmatched: 2.

CDR3 in DNA: TGTGCCAGCAGGACGGGAGTCGGCACAGATACGCAGTATTTT. This sequence encodes CASRTGVGTDTQYF. The chain uses TRBV6-5 and TRBJ2-3; perhaps TRBD2 as D (6 bases). Trimming took off 6 bases at V and 1 base at J, with 11 bases between the two ends. The CDR3 consists of 14 residues. The germline V gene has CDR1 MNHEY and CDR2 SVGAGI.